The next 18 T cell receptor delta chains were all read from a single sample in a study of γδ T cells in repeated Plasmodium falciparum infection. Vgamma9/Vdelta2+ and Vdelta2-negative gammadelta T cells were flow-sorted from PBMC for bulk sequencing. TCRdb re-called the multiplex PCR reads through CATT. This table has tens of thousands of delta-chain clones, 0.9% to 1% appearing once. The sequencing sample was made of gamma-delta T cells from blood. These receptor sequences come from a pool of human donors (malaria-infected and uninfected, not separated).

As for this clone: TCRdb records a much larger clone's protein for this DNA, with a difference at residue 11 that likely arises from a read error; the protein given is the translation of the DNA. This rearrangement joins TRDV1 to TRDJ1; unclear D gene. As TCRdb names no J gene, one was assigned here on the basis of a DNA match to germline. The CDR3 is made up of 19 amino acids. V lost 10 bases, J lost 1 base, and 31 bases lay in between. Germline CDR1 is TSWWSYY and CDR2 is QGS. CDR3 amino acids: CAPQGPFPPSCEATDKLIF. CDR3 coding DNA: TGTGCTCCGCAGGGCCCTTTCCCTCCATCGTGCGAGGCCACCGATAAACTCATCTTT.

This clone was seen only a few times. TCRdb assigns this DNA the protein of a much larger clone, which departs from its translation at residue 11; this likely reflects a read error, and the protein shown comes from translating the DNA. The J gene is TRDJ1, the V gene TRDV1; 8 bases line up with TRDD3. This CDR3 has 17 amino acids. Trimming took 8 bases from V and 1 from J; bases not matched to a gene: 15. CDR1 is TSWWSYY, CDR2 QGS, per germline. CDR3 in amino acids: CALKKGSWGKCTDKLIF. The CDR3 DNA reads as TGTGCTCTTAAGAAAGGTAGCTGGGGGAAGTGCACCGATAAACTCATCTTT.

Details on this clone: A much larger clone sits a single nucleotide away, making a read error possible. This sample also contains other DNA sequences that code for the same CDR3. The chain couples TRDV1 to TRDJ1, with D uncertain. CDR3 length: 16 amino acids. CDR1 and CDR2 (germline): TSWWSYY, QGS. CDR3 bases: TGTGCTCTTGGGACCATTTATCCGTACTGTGACGATAAGCTCATCTTT. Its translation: CALGTIYPYCDDKLIF.

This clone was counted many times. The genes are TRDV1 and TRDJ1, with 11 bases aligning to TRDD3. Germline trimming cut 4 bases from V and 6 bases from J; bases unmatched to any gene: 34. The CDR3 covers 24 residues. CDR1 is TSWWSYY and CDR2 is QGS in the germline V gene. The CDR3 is CALGARTPFPRLIGGYGSPNKLIF. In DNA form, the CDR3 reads TGTGCTCTTGGGGCCCGCACCCCCTTCCCCCGTCTTATTGGGGGATACGGGTCCCCCAATAAACTCATCTTT.

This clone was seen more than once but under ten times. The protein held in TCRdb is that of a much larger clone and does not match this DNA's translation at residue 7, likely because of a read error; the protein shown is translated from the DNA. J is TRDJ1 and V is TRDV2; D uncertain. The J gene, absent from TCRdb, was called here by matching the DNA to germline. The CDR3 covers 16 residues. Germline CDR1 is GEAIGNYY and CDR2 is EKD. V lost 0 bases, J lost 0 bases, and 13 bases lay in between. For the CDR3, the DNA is TGTGCCTGTGACACCGTCGAGAACCTGTACACCGATAAACTCATCTTT. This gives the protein CACDTVENLYTDKLIF.

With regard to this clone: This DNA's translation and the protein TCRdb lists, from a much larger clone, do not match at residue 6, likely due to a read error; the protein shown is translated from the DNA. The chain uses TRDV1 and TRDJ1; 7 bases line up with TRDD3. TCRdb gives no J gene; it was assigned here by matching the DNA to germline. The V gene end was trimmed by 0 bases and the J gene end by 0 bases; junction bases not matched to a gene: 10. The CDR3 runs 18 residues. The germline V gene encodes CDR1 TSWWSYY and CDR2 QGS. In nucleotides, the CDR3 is TGTGCTCTTGGGGAACTGCTACTGGGGAACTCGTACACCGATAAACTCATCTTT. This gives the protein CALGELLLGNSYTDKLIF.

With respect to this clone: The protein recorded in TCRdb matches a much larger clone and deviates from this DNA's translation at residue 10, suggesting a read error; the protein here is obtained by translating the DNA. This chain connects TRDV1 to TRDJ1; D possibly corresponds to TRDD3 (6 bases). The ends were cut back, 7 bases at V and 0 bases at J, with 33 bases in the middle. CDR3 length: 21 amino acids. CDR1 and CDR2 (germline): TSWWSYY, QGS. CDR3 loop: CALVVTITGRLQHTYTDKLIF. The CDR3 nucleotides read TGTGCTCTTGTGGTTACCATTACTGGGAGACTCCAGCACACGTACACCGATAAACTCATCTTT.

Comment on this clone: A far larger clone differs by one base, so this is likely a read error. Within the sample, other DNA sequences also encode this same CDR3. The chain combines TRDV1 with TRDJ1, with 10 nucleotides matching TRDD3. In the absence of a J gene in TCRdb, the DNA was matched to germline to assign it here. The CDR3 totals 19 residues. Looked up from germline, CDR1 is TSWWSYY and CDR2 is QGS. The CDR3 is CALGEPTSFQLGDFDKLIF. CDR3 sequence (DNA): TGTGCTCTCGGGGAACCTACTTCCTTCCAACTGGGGGATTTCGATAAACTCATCTTT.

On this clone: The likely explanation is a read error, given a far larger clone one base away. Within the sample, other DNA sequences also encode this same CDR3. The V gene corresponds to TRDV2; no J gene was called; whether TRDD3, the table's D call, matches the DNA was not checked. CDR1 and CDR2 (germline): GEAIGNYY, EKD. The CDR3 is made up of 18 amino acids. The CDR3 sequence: CACDTRGIPTYHTDKLIF. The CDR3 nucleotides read TGTGCCTGTGACACCCGGGGGATACCCACCTACCACACCGATAAGCTCATCTTT.

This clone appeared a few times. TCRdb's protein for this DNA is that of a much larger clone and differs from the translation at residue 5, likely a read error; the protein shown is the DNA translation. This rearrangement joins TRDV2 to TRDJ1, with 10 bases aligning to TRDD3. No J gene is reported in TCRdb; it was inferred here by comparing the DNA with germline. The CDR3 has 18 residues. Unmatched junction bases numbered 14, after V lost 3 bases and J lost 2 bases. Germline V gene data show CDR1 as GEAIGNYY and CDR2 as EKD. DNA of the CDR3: TGTGCCTGTGACCACGTACTGGGGGATCCGGGGAGAACCGATAAACTCATCTTT. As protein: CACDHVLGDPGRTDKLIF.

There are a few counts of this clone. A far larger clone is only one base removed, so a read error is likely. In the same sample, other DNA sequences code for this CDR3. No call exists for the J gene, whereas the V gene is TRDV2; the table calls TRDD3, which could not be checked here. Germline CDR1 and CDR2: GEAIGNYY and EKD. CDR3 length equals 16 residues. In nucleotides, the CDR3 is TGTGCCTGTGACTGGGGGATTCGCCCTAGCACCGATAAACTTATCTTT. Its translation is CACDWGIRPSTDKLIF.

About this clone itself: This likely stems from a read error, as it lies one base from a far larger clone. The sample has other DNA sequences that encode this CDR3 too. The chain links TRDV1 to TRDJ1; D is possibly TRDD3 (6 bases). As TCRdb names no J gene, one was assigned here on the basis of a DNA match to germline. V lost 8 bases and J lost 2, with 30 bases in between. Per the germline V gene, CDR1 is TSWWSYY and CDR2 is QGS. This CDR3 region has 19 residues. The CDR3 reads CALTITHGYLLGDTDKLIF. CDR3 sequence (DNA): TGTGCTCTTACCATTACCCATGGTTATTTACTAGGGGATACCGATAAACTCATCTTT.

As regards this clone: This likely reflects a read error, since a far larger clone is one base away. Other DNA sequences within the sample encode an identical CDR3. The DNA of the CDR3 is TGTGCCTGTGACACCGTTGGGGATACCCTACGCGGGGCGATAAGGCTTATCTTT. The encoded protein is CACDTVGDTLRGAIRLIF. The V gene call is TRDV2, and the J gene call is absent; the table's D call, TRDD3, has no DNA check behind it. Germline assignment: CDR1 GEAIGNYY and CDR2 EKD. The CDR3 is 18 amino acids.

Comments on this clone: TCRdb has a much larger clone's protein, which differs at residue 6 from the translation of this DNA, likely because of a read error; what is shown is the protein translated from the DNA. CDR3 amino acids: CACDPILGDTPYTDKLIF. The CDR3 nucleotides read TGTGCCTGTGACCCAATACTGGGGGATACCCCGTACACCGATAAACTCATCTTT. The chain joins TRDV2 to TRDJ1; 12 nucleotides match TRDD3. The J gene was missing in TCRdb and was found by matching the end of the DNA to germline. Unmatched junction bases numbered 10, after V lost 3 bases and J lost 0 bases. The CDR3 has 18 residues. Germline loops: CDR1 GEAIGNYY, CDR2 EKD.

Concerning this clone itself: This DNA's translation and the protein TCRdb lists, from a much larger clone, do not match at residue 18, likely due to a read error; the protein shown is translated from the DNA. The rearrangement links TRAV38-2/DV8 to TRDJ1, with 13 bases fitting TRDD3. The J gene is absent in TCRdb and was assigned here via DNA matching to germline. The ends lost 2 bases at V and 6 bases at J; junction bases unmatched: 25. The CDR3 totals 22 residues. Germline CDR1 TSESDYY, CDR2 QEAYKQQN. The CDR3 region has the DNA TGTGCTTATAGGAGATTCTTTGCCTTCCCCCCGAGTACTGGGGGATACGCCAATAAACTCATCTTT. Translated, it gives CAYRRFFAFPPSTGGYANKLIF.

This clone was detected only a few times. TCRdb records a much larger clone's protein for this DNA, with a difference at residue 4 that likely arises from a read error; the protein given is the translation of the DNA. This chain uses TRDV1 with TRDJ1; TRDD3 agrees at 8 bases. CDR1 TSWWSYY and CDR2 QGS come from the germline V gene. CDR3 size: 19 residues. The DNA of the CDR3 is TGTGCTCTTGAGGAACCATGCCTACGGACTGGGGGCCTCACCGATAAACTCATCTTT. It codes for CALEEPCLRTGGLTDKLIF.

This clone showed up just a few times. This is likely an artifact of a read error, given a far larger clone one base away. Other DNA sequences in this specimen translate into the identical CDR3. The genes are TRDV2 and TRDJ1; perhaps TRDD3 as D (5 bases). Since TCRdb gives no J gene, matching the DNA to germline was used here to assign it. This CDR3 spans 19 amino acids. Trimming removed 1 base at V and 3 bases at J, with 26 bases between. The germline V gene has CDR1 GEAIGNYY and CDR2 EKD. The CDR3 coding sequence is TGTGCCTGTGACACGGTCCCTGCCAGTGGGGCCCCGGACCCCGATAAACTCATCTTT. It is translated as CACDTVPASGAPDPDKLIF.

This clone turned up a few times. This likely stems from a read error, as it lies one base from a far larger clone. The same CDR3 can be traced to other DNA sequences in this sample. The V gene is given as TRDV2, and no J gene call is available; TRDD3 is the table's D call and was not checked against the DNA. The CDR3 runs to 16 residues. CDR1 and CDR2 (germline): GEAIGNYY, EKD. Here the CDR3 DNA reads TGTGCCTCTCCCCTCAACGTACTGGGGGATATATTGGAACTCATTTTT. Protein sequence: CASPLNVLGDILELIF.